This T cell receptor beta chain was captured by sequencing in a study of blood T cell repertoires in COVID-19. Study information: Spain, Italy and the United States supplied samples that represented acute and convalescent COVID-19. T cells, B-cell-depleted T cells, or PBMCs supplied cDNA or gDNA.

Original methodology: Estimates of nucleated cell counts were drawn from the amplification of reference gene primers. Sequencing used immunoSEQ multiplex PCR; TCRdb keeps in-frame clones, though not all of them. The V and J calls and clone size were taken over from that table, and D and trimming were inferred from the DNA. The table has 70,000 to 85,000 clones, roughly 80% seen once. Germline CDR1 reads SGHRS; CDR2 reads YFSETQ. Germline trimming cut 4 bases from V and 6 bases from J; bases unmatched to any gene: 4. The CDR3 extends over 14 amino acids. The sequence was obtained from a man older than 75 with acute or convalescent COVID-19. J is TRBJ1-4 and V is TRBV5-1; 9 bases map to TRBD1. Sequencing was done on a sample of peripheral blood. DNA for the CDR3: TGCGCCAGCAGCGAACAGGGGGCACATGAAAAACTGTTTTTT. It specifies CASSEQGAHEKLFF.